Below, one TCR beta chain is given with its context. This clone turned up a few times. Its antigen specificity is not known. No per-base quality is available; no much larger clone lies one base away. These data come from a study of cytomegalovirus exposure and HLA in healthy donors (dated by TCRdb to about 2017). The study in broad terms: According to an earlier analysis of a few hundred of the donors, some 170 million T cells yielded over 100 million unique TCR beta sequences and less than 300 Gb of sequence data. Among over 350 genotyped donors of the cohort, an average of roughly 240,000 unique TCR beta nucleotide sequences were sequenced per donor, roughly a sixth of them non-productive. The number of typed donors differed by locus: roughly 629-640 for A, B, C, DRB1 and DQB1; roughly 510 for DQA1; some 610 for DPA1; and 400 to 480 for DPB1. Every repertoire in the discovery cohort had been generated on one and the same sequencing platform. Rather than using new phenotypic data, the later analysis identified candidate immune exposures from TCR beta sequences and from how often those sequences occurred across donors. Five DR-DQ haplotypes were treated as single units for association and clustering because of strong linkage in the cohort. Besides the first cohort of 666 subjects, a separate validation cohort made up of 90 to 150 different subjects was used. An early release covering 500 to 750 HLA-typed donors comprised roughly 300 gigabases of sequencing data and around 86 million unique TCR sequences. Donor age, sex, ethnicity and CMV serostatus were compiled alongside the repertoire data. A later genetic analysis used genome-wide SNP genotypes for 398 of the 666 donors, treating that subset as a discovery cohort. The genetic ancestry cluster associated with self-reported Caucasian donors included about 81% of the 398 genotyped donors. The T cell repertoires of under 700 subjects were profiled by immunosequencing and related to cytomegalovirus serostatus. To predict cytomegalovirus infection status, the study combined high-throughput TCR immunosequencing, statistical association of individual TCRs with disease status, and machine learning. An earlier analysis of around 580 of the donors used high-throughput TCR beta sequencing to judge whether each TCR beta V gene segment behaved as functional or pseudogenic. A later analysis re-analyzed previously published TCR beta repertoires from about 600 donors and added high-resolution HLA genotyping to study TCR occurrence patterns. The study aimed to test whether signatures of past pathogen exposure could be identified by cataloging public T cell receptors. Both class I and class II loci were covered by HLA typing, at four-digit resolution.

The cohort was made up of about 670 healthy bone marrow donors. At the time of sampling, every cohort member was nominally healthy, though immune exposures that went unrecorded were likely present. The donor tested CMV seronegative, placing the donor among the 350 to 400 seronegative members of the cohort. Each donor provided a peripheral blood sample, and peripheral blood mononuclear cells were used for TCR beta sequencing. Genomic DNA was extracted from the blood cell samples with the Qiagen DNeasy Blood Extraction Kit. Library preparation was by the immunoSEQ multiplex PCR assay. The multiplex PCR relied on a mix of 60 forward primers for TCR Vbeta segments and 13 reverse primers for TCR Jbeta segments. Amplification of the CDR3 region of rearranged TCR beta genes was performed with a multiplex PCR assay on genomic DNA. The amplified TCR beta libraries were sequenced on the Illumina HiSeq System as 87-base-pair reads. Regarding the original processing steps: In a later analysis, tens of millions of unique TCR beta chains were counted across the 500 to 850 repertoires, and roughly 11 million of these chains were shared by at least two donors. Raw reads were error-corrected and collapsed into unique sequences with a nearest-neighbor algorithm that merged closely related sequences to remove PCR and sequencing errors. CDR3 sequences were aligned to IMGT reference sequences to assign V, D and J gene segments. Each retained sequence needed at least a six-nucleotide match to both a V gene segment and a J gene segment. A rearrangement was called productive if the CDR3 had no stop codons and remained in frame with V and J, and every other rearrangement was called non-productive. Following IMGT convention, CDR3 was defined as the stretch from the second conserved V-encoded cysteine to the conserved J-encoded phenylalanine. In an earlier analysis of more than 550 of the donors, sequences lacking an unambiguous match to a single V gene segment were excluded. An earlier analysis of some 500 of the donors classified V segments as functional when productive rearrangements were above 56.7% and as segregating when the standard deviation between donors was above 5%. A statistical classification framework was developed to diagnose cytomegalovirus status using the catalog of TCR beta chain sequences. V and J gene assignment, in a later analysis, came from comparing TCR nucleotide sequences with IMGT/GENE-DB human TR gene sequences. Using the TCRdist pipeline, a later analysis assigned CDR3 sequences along with most-parsimonious VDJ recombination scenarios. A later analysis defined each TCR beta chain by its CDR3 amino acid sequence plus V-gene family, and excluded reads lacking a unique V-gene family. As a way to deal with suspected cross-contamination and a sequencing artifact, a later analysis dropped roughly 620 nucleotide sequences that were highly shared and had low generation probability. For each public chain, a later analysis derived a clonal expansion index from normalized ranks of inferred template counts within each repertoire. In a later analysis, generation probabilities were computed with a VDJ recombination model fitted to out-of-frame rearrangements, and the resulting probabilities were checked against IGoR. A later analysis scored TCR-TCR, TCR-HLA and TCR-CMV co-occurrence with hypergeometric tests, applying a repertoire-size bias correction to TCR pairs. False discovery rates were estimated in a later analysis by permuting HLA or CMV assignments 20 times. A later analysis grouped co-occurring TCRs with DBSCAN, adding TCRdist sequence similarity when clustering within HLA-allele-positive subsets. Repertoires with fewer than 30,000 or more than 120,000 public chains, plus five repertoires with anomalous nucleotide sharing, were excluded from co-occurrence clustering. Sourced from immuneACCESS, this table was stored by TCRdb with only in-frame sequences that have V and J called. A share of the clones is absent; for the studies checked, an unresolved V gene accounts for under half, and the remainder has no known explanation. V and J calls and clone size are those listed in that table; D and trimming were worked out from the DNA. The sample records more than 100,000 clones, 15% of which are singletons. Together, the top ten hold 1.9% of the sample.

The investigation overall reported the following: The authors suggested that the approach could potentially be generalized to other disease states and immunological phenotypes. In a later genetic analysis, a missense DCLRE1C variant was associated with V-gene and J-gene trimming of TCR beta chains, and the association was replicated in an independent cohort. The earlier analysis of almost 600 of the donors excluded approximately 15 rarely observed V segments, including chromosome 9 orphons, because counts were too low. A further reported finding was that TCR beta sequences accurately predicted the HLA-A and HLA-B alleles for most subjects in the first cohort. A cluster of highly shared sequence variants was judged likely to represent a technical artifact of the sequencing pipeline. Most CMV-associated TCR beta chains appeared to be HLA-restricted in a later analysis, and the HLA associations seemed to be driven largely by CMV exposure. Linkage disequilibrium might explain the correlated functional status among segregating V segments, but an unknown experimental factor could not be ruled out. The study gave a list of under 200 TCR beta chains associated with cytomegalovirus. Presence/absence analyses assumed roughly uniform sequencing depth across donors, an assumption that may not hold. Most TCR sequences were seen in very few donors, while some public TCRs were found in many individuals. In vitro tests confirmed that a few of the cytomegalovirus-associated TCR beta chains recognize cytomegalovirus antigens. When HLA alleles, especially DR and DQ, strongly co-occurred, TCR associations were difficult to assign to individual alleles. An earlier analysis of 587 of the donors showed that most TCR beta V segments appeared in productive rearrangements either about 90% or about 30% of the time, which broadly matched IMGT annotations. In both the original and validation cohorts, the classifier was reported to diagnose cytomegalovirus status with high specificity and sensitivity. Because some donors lacked HLA typing at each locus, the association tests relied only on the typed subset. A later analysis found that HLA-associated TCR beta chains were more clonally expanded and had lower generation probabilities than equally common non-associated chains. A later analysis found that TCR association rates varied across HLA loci, with DRB1 alleles showing the most associated TCRs and HLA-C alleles the fewest. Compared with the approximately 720-donor mean, donors in an Asian-associated ancestry cluster had fewer N-insertions in productive TCRs, according to a later genetic analysis. Only TCR beta chains were sequenced in this cohort, and the absence of alpha or paired-chain data limited detectable features. The only immune exposure information available for the cohort was CMV serostatus. A later analysis associated about 17,000 TCR beta sequences with specific HLA alleles at a false discovery rate of 0.05. In a later analysis, several top co-occurrence clusters were reported to appear linked to parvovirus B19, influenza, CMV and Epstein-Barr virus.

Sequencing was carried out using PBMCs. The source of this sequence is a woman aged 18-35 years in good health and CMV-seronegative.

The nucleotide sequence reads as follows: TGTGCCAGCAGCTCATTTCCCGGGACAGGGGGCAACTACGAGCAGTACTTC. This yields the protein CASSSFPGTGGNYEQYF. The chain joins TRBV7-6 to TRBJ2-7, with TRBD1 matching 12 junction bases. Spanning cysteine to phenylalanine, the CDR3 consists of 17 amino acids. The entry retains the CDR3 DNA only, 51 bases that are in frame from base 1. V has 4 bases trimmed and J has 3 bases trimmed; junction bases matching no gene number 10. The germline V gene specifies SGHVS as CDR1 and FNYEAQ as CDR2.